Listed below are T cell receptor beta chains from one sample, sequenced in a study of shared clonotypes between healthy human individuals. Measured with immunoSEQ multiplex PCR; TCRdb has only the in-frame clones, and not every one. The data contain about 2.5 million clones, about 90% of them singletons. Sequences were obtained from naive CD4+ T cells from PBMCs. Receptors were obtained from a man younger than 30 in good health. Some clones in this sample may be carry-over from other donors' samples. Each CDR3 is given with its conserved first and last residue. Each record gives: CDR3 protein, CDR3 DNA, clone size, J gene, V gene, D gene. D genes are given only for firm matches. Clone size is stated in some rows and not others, as once, few, many or a class when expanded.

CDR3aa: CASSHAAGEQYF; CDR3nt: TGTGCCAGCAGTCACGCGGCAGGCGAGCAGTACTTC; abundance: -; j_gene: TRBJ2-7; v_gene: TRBV6-6; d_gene: -
CDR3aa: CASSPGLTAAQPQHF; CDR3nt: TGCGCCAGCAGCCCCGGGTTGACAGCGGCTCAGCCCCAGCATTTT; abundance: once; j_gene: TRBJ1-5; v_gene: TRBV4-1; d_gene: -
CDR3aa: CASSQDRASGRRADTQYF; CDR3nt: TGCGCCAGCAGCCAAGATAGGGCTAGCGGGAGGAGGGCAGATACGCAGTATTTT; abundance: -; j_gene: TRBJ2-3; v_gene: TRBV4-3; d_gene: TRBD2
CDR3aa: CASSQDWIADSNPYEQYF; CDR3nt: TGCGCCAGCAGCCAAGATTGGATAGCGGATTCGAATCCCTACGAGCAGTACTTC; abundance: -; j_gene: TRBJ2-7; v_gene: TRBV4-3; d_gene: -
CDR3aa: CASRQQGAETQYF; CDR3nt: TGTGCCAGCAGGCAACAGGGTGCAGAGACCCAGTACTTC; abundance: -; j_gene: TRBJ2-5; v_gene: TRBV5-4; d_gene: -
CDR3aa: CASSEWGVSNQPQHF; CDR3nt: TGTGCCAGCAGTGAGTGGGGTGTAAGCAATCAGCCCCAGCATTTT; abundance: -; j_gene: TRBJ1-5; v_gene: TRBV2; d_gene: -
CDR3aa: CASSFWQGNQPQHF; CDR3nt: TGTGCCAGCAGCTTTTGGCAGGGGAATCAGCCCCAGCATTTT; abundance: once; j_gene: TRBJ1-5; v_gene: TRBV5-6; d_gene: -
CDR3aa: CASSVTPRPTGENTEAFF; CDR3nt: TGTGCCAGCAGCGTAACCCCCCGCCCGACAGGAGAGAACACTGAAGCTTTCTTT; abundance: -; j_gene: TRBJ1-1; v_gene: TRBV9; d_gene: -
CDR3aa: CASSFPDREIMNTEAFF; CDR3nt: TGTGCCAGCAGTTTTCCAGACAGGGAGATTATGAACACTGAAGCTTTCTTT; abundance: once; j_gene: TRBJ1-1; v_gene: TRBV28; d_gene: TRBD1
CDR3aa: CASSVGVPPSYEQYF; CDR3nt: TGTGCCAGCAGCGTAGGGGTCCCCCCTTCCTACGAGCAGTACTTC; abundance: -; j_gene: TRBJ2-7; v_gene: TRBV9; d_gene: -
CDR3aa: CASSSGQPAGANVLTF; CDR3nt: TGTGCCAGCAGCTCGGGACAGCCCGCTGGGGCCAACGTCCTGACTTTC; abundance: once; j_gene: TRBJ2-6; v_gene: TRBV7-3; d_gene: TRBD1
CDR3aa: CAISESGNSPLHF; CDR3nt: TGTGCCATCAGTGAGTCAGGGAACTCACCCCTCCACTTT; abundance: -; j_gene: TRBJ1-6; v_gene: TRBV10-3; d_gene: -
CDR3aa: CASSKGTGSNQPQHF; CDR3nt: TGTGCCAGCAGCAAAGGCACGGGTAGCAATCAGCCCCAGCATTTT; abundance: -; j_gene: TRBJ1-5; v_gene: TRBV21-1; d_gene: -
CDR3aa: CASSLGLIPAGFNEQFF; CDR3nt: TGCGCCAGCAGCTTGGGCCTGATACCAGCGGGATTTAATGAGCAGTTCTTC; abundance: -; j_gene: TRBJ2-1; v_gene: TRBV5-1; d_gene: TRBD2
CDR3aa: CASSLRQFNQPQHF; CDR3nt: TGTGCCAGCAGTTTACGTCAGTTCAATCAGCCCCAGCATTTT; abundance: -; j_gene: TRBJ1-5; v_gene: TRBV27; d_gene: -
CDR3aa: CASSLGGLAGDIQYF; CDR3nt: TGCGCCAGCAGCTTGGGGGGACTAGCCGGGGACATTCAGTACTTC; abundance: -; j_gene: TRBJ2-4; v_gene: TRBV5-1; d_gene: TRBD2
CDR3aa: CASSLGFRGGGEQYF; CDR3nt: TGCGCCAGCAGCTTGGGTTTCAGGGGTGGTGGCGAGCAGTACTTC; abundance: -; j_gene: TRBJ2-7; v_gene: TRBV5-1; d_gene: -
CDR3aa: CASSLGTGYEQYF; CDR3nt: TGTGCCAGCAGCTTAGGTACCGGCTACGAGCAGTACTTC; abundance: -; j_gene: TRBJ2-7; v_gene: TRBV7-9; d_gene: -
CDR3aa: CASRPGTPRVYEQYF; CDR3nt: TGTGCCAGCAGACCCGGGACCCCGCGGGTCTACGAGCAGTACTTC; abundance: -; j_gene: TRBJ2-7; v_gene: TRBV6-1; d_gene: -
CDR3aa: CASSPGQGGEQYF; CDR3nt: TGTGCCAGCAGCCCGGGACAGGGCGGCGAGCAGTACTTC; abundance: -; j_gene: TRBJ2-7; v_gene: TRBV7-3; d_gene: TRBD1
CDR3aa: CASSEPGQGINQPQHF; CDR3nt: TGTGCCAGCAGCGAGCCAGGACAGGGGATCAATCAGCCCCAGCATTTT; abundance: -; j_gene: TRBJ1-5; v_gene: TRBV28; d_gene: TRBD1
CDR3aa: CASSLLTENQPQHF; CDR3nt: TGTGCCAGCAGTTTATTGACAGAGAATCAGCCCCAGCATTTT; abundance: -; j_gene: TRBJ1-5; v_gene: TRBV28; d_gene: -
CDR3aa: CASRRTTGDFAYEQYF; CDR3nt: TGTGCCAGCAGACGAACGACAGGGGATTTTGCCTACGAGCAGTACTTC; abundance: -; j_gene: TRBJ2-7; v_gene: TRBV7-8; d_gene: TRBD1
CDR3aa: CASNKREGGPIPDTQYF; CDR3nt: TGTGCCAGCAACAAACGAGAGGGGGGCCCCATCCCAGATACGCAGTATTTT; abundance: -; j_gene: TRBJ2-3; v_gene: TRBV7-9; d_gene: -
CDR3aa: CASSQVPFAGAGDTQYF; CDR3nt: TGTGCCAGCAGCCAAGTCCCTTTTGCGGGAGCGGGAGATACGCAGTATTTT; abundance: -; j_gene: TRBJ2-3; v_gene: TRBV4-2; d_gene: TRBD2
CDR3aa: CASSPGTGVNSPLHF; CDR3nt: TGCGCCAGCAGCCCGGGGACAGGAGTTAATTCACCCCTCCACTTT; abundance: -; j_gene: TRBJ1-6; v_gene: TRBV5-1; d_gene: TRBD1